A single sample gave rise to the 12 T cell receptor beta chains below, sequenced in a study of identical twins. TCRdb reprocessed the 5' RACE reads with MiXCR, giving one entry per CDR3 protein. The sample yields some 660,000 distinct CDR3 sequences, about 9.4% seen once. This same sample was also taken into another study, of yellow fever vaccine responses in identical twins.

The material sequenced was PBMCs. All receptors derive from a woman aged 18 to 35 in good health.

This sequence joins TRBV5-6 and TRBJ1-1; possibly TRBD1 for D (6 bases). The CDR3 consists of 14 residues. Trimming removed 7 bases at V and 1 base at J, with 14 bases between. Germline V CDR1 and CDR2: SGHDT, YYEEEE. For the CDR3, the DNA is TGTGCCAGCCTTAACCGGGACAAGAACACTGAAGCTTTCTTT. Residues: CASLNRDKNTEAFF.

This clonotype was counted a few times. The rearrangement uses TRBV7-2 and TRBJ2-1, with 10 positions matching TRBD2. V shed 5 bases, J shed 7 bases, and the junction held 8 bases outside the gene matches. The CDR3 totals 15 residues. Germline loops: CDR1 SGHTA, CDR2 FQGNSA. Here the CDR3 reads CASSRTSGDKNEQFF. As DNA, the CDR3 is TGTGCCAGCAGCCGTACTAGCGGGGATAAGAATGAGCAGTTCTTC.

This clonotype occurred many times. This chain links TRBV29-1 with TRBJ2-7; perhaps TRBD1 as D (7 bases). Germline V gene data show CDR1 as SQVTM and CDR2 as ANQGSEA. Trimming pared 4 bases from V and 2 bases from J, leaving 15 bases between. CDR3 size: 14 residues. The CDR3 here is CSVGGAGQPYEQYF. The CDR3 nucleotides read TGCAGCGTTGGGGGGGCGGGACAGCCCTACGAGCAGTACTTC.

This clonotype was seen at least ten times. The chain carries TRBV4-3 and TRBJ2-5; D possibly corresponds to TRBD2 (5 bases). CDR3 length: 14 amino acids. The germline gives CDR1 LGHNA, CDR2 YSLEER. V shed 1 base and J shed 2 bases, with 8 bases lying between them. DNA for the CDR3: TGCGCCAGCAGCCAAGGGGGAGTTCAAGAGACCCAGTACTTC. It encodes CASSQGGVQETQYF.

This sequence joins TRBV7-4 and TRBJ2-4; maybe TRBD2 (6 bases). Germline V gives CDR1 SGHVT, CDR2 SQSDAQ. Trimming removed 1 base at V and 4 bases at J, with 11 bases between. This CDR3 is 15 amino acids long. DNA for the CDR3: TGTGCCAGCAGCTTAGTCTCAGGGACTAAAAACATTCAGTACTTC. Amino acid sequence: CASSLVSGTKNIQYF.

In the case of this clonotype: The conserved final phenylalanine or tryptophan is absent from the CDR3, which likely points to a read error. The rearrangement uses TRBV7-9 and TRBJ2-7; TRBD1 matches at 10 bases. Germline V gene sequence: CDR1 SEHNR, CDR2 FQNEAQ (reference sequence). Unmatched junction bases numbered 11, after V lost 5 bases and J lost 4 bases. This CDR3 region has 16 residues. The CDR3, as DNA: TGTGCCAGCAGCCTCCTCTCCCGGGACAGGGGATACGAGCAGTACTAC. It specifies CASSLLSRDRGYEQYY.

This clonotype was detected many times. V and J are TRBV7-8 and TRBJ2-7, with 9 bases lining up with TRBD2. In germline, CDR1 is SGHVS, CDR2 FQNEAQ. This CDR3 region has 15 residues. Unmatched junction bases numbered 2, after V lost 0 bases and J lost 2 bases. CDR3 loop: CASSLASGGAYEQYF. Written as DNA, the CDR3 is TGTGCCAGCAGCTTAGCTAGCGGGGGTGCCTACGAGCAGTACTTC.

This clonotype was recorded many times. This chain connects TRBV9 to TRBJ2-7; no clear D. With 0 bases removed from V and 0 bases from J, the gap between germline ends came to 7 bases. CDR1 is SGDLS and CDR2 is YYNGEE in the germline V gene. The CDR3 contains 14 residues. The CDR3 loop is CASSVAVGSYEQYF. The CDR3 region has the DNA TGTGCCAGCAGCGTAGCGGTTGGCTCCTACGAGCAGTACTTC.

There are many counts of this clonotype. V gene TRBV11-2 combines with J gene TRBJ2-1; 14 bases agree with TRBD2. The CDR3 spans 15 residues. The J segment lost 5 bases and the V segment lost 3 bases, leaving 0 bases of the junction unmatched. The germline V gene has CDR1 SGHAT and CDR2 FQNNGV. Here the CDR3 reads CASSLTSGRDNEQFF. CDR3 nucleotide sequence: TGTGCCAGCAGCTTGACTAGCGGGAGGGACAATGAGCAGTTCTTC. Using reference TRBV11-2 and TRBJ2-1 for the parts outside the CDR3, the full variable domain is EAGVAQSPRYKIIEKRQSVAFWCNPISGHATLYWYQQILGQGPKLLIQFQNNGVVDDSQLPKDRFSAERLKGVDSTLKIQPAKLEDSAVYLCASSLTSGRDNEQFFGPGTRLTVL.

This clonotype was picked up many times. The chain combines TRBV12-3 or TRBV12-4 with TRBJ2-7; tentative D call: TRBD2 (5 bases). The V end lost 3 bases, the J end lost 4 bases, and 13 bases lay between the germline ends. The CDR3 has 14 amino acids. In nucleotides, the CDR3 is TGTGCCAGCAGTTTCGGGGTTCAAGGATACGAGCAGTACTTC. Its protein product is CASSFGVQGYEQYF.

This clonotype has just a few counts. The chain combines TRBV6-5 with TRBJ2-7, with TRBD1 as a possible D gene (7 bases). The CDR3 sequence is 18 residues long. The V end was cut by 0 bases, the J end by 4 bases, with 22 bases between. Germline CDR1 reads MNHEY; CDR2 reads SVGAGI. The CDR3 spells CASSYSTLGQGGSYEQYF. In nucleotides, the CDR3 is TGTGCCAGCAGTTACTCGACCTTGGGGCAGGGGGGTTCTTACGAGCAGTACTTC.

In this sample, this clonotype turned up once. This sequence joins TRBV14 and TRBJ2-7; D is undetermined. Trimming removed 1 base from V and 3 bases from J, with 10 bases in between. There are 14 residues in the CDR3. CDR1 and CDR2 from the germline V gene are SGHDN and FVKESK. The CDR3 protein is CASSQVNVFYEQYF. The CDR3, as DNA: TGTGCCAGCAGCCAAGTAAACGTTTTCTACGAGCAGTACTTC.